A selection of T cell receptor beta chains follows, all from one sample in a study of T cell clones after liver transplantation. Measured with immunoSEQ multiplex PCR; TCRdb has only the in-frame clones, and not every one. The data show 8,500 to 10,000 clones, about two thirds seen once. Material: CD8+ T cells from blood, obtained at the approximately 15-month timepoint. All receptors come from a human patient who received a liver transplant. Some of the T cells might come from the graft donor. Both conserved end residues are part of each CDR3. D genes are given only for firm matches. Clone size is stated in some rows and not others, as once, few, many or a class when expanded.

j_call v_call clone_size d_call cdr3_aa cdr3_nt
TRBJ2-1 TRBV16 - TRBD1 CASSRAGGGDEQFF TGTGCCAGCAGCCGGGCAGGGGGCGGGGATGAGCAGTTCTTC
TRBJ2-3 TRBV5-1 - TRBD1 CASSSGQGADTQYF TGCGCCAGCAGCTCCGGACAGGGCGCAGATACGCAGTATTTT
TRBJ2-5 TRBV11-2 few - CASSLNGGAGPYQETQYF TGTGCCAGCAGCTTAAATGGAGGTGCCGGCCCGTACCAAGAGACCCAGTACTTC
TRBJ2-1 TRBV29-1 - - CSLTVSSYNEQFF TGCAGCTTGACAGTGAGCTCCTACAATGAGCAGTTCTTC
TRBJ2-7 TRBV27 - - CASSLLTIGSGEQYF TGTGCCAGCAGTTTATTGACCATAGGATCGGGAGAGCAGTACTTC
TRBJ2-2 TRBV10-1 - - CASSRDTANTGELFF TGCGCCAGCAGTAGGGACACCGCGAACACCGGGGAGCTGTTTTTT
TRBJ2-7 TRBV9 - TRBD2 CASSVSGGTYEQYF TGTGCCAGCAGCGTTAGCGGGGGCACCTACGAGCAGTACTTC
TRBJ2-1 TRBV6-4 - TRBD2 CASSAAPAAGGANEQFF TGTGCCAGCAGTGCGGCCCCCGCAGCGGGGGGGGCAAATGAGCAGTTCTTC
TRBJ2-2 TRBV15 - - CATSRGQNTGELFF TGTGCCACCAGCAGAGGACAGAACACCGGGGAGCTGTTTTTT
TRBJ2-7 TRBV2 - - CASSERGRPGEQYF TGTGCCAGCAGTGAGCGGGGGCGCCCGGGCGAGCAGTACTTC
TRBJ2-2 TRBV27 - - CASSLISSLNTGELFF TGTGCCAGCAGTTTAATTAGCTCTCTGAACACCGGGGAGCTGTTTTTT
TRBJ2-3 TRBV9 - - CASSVSSGGGTDTQYF TGTGCCAGCAGCGTATCTTCCGGGGGAGGCACAGATACGCAGTATTTT
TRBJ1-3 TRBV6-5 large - CASSPGGADTIYF TGTGCCAGCAGCCCCGGGGGGGCGGACACCATATATTTT
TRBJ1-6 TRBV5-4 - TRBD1 CASSHDRGNSPLHF TGTGCCAGCAGCCACGACAGGGGGAACTCACCCCTCCACTTT
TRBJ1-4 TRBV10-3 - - CAISEGGTGKDEKLFF TGTGCCATCAGTGAGGGGGGAACAGGGAAGGATGAAAAACTGTTTTTT
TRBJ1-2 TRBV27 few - CASSLSVGGSYGYTF TGTGCCAGCAGTTTATCGGTGGGAGGGAGCTATGGCTACACCTTC
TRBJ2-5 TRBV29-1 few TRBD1 CSVEGTGAQETQYF TGCAGCGTTGAAGGTACAGGGGCCCAGGAGACCCAGTACTTC
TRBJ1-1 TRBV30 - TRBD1 CAWSVAGGTEAFF TGTGCCTGGAGTGTAGCAGGGGGGACTGAAGCTTTCTTT
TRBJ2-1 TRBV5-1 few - CASIPDPGGHNEQFF TGCGCCAGCATCCCGGACCCTGGAGGCCACAATGAGCAGTTCTTC
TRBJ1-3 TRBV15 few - CATSRDLGSGNTIYF TGTGCCACCAGCAGAGATTTGGGCTCTGGAAACACCATATATTTT
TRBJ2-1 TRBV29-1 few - CSVEWQNNEQFF TGCAGCGTTGAATGGCAGAACAATGAGCAGTTCTTC
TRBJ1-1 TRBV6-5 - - CASSPGTLNTEAFF TGTGCCAGCAGTCCCGGGACATTGAACACTGAAGCTTTCTTT
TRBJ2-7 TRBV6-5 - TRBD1 CASRPGQGTYEQYF TGTGCCAGCAGGCCGGGACAGGGGACCTACGAGCAGTACTTC
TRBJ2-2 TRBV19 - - CASSIGRGTGELFF TGTGCCAGTAGTATAGGTAGGGGGACCGGGGAGCTGTTTTTT
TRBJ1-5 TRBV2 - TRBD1 CASSEGTVQPQHF TGTGCCAGCAGTGAGGGGACAGTTCAGCCCCAGCATTTT
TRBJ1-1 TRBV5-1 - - CASSFYSSDTEAFF TGCGCCAGCAGCTTTTACAGTAGCGACACTGAAGCTTTCTTT
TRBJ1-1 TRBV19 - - CASSPPNVVEAFF TGTGCCAGTAGTCCACCGAATGTAGTTGAAGCTTTCTTT
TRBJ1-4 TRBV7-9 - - CASSFIGLEEKLFF TGTGCCAGCAGCTTTATAGGGCTCGAAGAAAAACTGTTTTTT
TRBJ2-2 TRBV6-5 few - CASSLSLTGELFF TGTGCCAGCAGTTTGTCCCTCACCGGGGAGCTGTTTTTT
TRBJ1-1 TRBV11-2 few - CASSLVGGRTEAFF TGTGCCAGCAGCTTAGTGGGGGGTCGCACTGAAGCTTTCTTT
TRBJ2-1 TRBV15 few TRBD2 CATSRVSGEYNEQFF TGTGCCACCAGCAGAGTTAGCGGGGAATACAATGAGCAGTTCTTC
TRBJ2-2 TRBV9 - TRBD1 CASSARTGDTGELFF TGTGCCAGCAGCGCTCGGACAGGGGACACCGGGGAGCTGTTTTTT
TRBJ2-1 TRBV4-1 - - CASSQLEYNEQFF TGCGCCAGCAGCCAACTCGAGTACAATGAGCAGTTCTTC
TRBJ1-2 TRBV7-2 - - CASSLVRAGSGYTF TGTGCCAGCAGCTTAGTTCGGGCAGGTAGTGGCTACACCTTC
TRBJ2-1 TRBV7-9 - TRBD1 CASSPFDRADEQFF TGTGCCAGCAGCCCTTTCGACAGGGCCGATGAGCAGTTCTTC
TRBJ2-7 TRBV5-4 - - CASSLGFEQYF TGTGCCAGCAGCTTGGGGTTCGAGCAGTACTTC
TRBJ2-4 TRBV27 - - CASSLREGVAKNIQYF TGTGCCAGCAGTTTACGGGAAGGGGTAGCCAAAAACATTCAGTACTTC